This T cell receptor (beta chain) was sequenced for a study of T-cell reconstitution after alpha-beta-depleted transplantation in children. A TCRbeta library incorporating unique molecular identifiers was prepared. TCRdb reprocessed the PCR reads with MiXCR, giving one entry per CDR3 protein. The data contain some 450,000 distinct CDR3 sequences, 43% of them seen just once; the ten biggest clones take up 25% to 30%. Trimming pared 1 base from V and 0 bases from J, leaving 20 bases between. CDR1 is SGHRS and CDR2 is YFSETQ in the germline V gene. This CDR3 region has 19 residues. Study results and caveats: T-cell numbers and diversity one year post-transplant derived largely from freshly generated T cells. Reportedly, only several hundred clones from non-depleted graft cells drove alpha-beta T-cell counts at about two months.

This clonotype was counted a few times. Its target is not known. The sequence derives from a girl aged 2 to 9 with aplastic anemia, due to receive a stem cell transplant. The starting material was PBMCs, obtained before TCRalphabeta/CD19-depleted stem cell transplant. V and J are TRBV5-1 and TRBJ1-5; weak D call: TRBD1 (5 bases). The CDR3: CASSLPPVLGEYSNQPQHF. CDR3 sequence (DNA): TGCGCCAGCAGCTTGCCACCAGTGCTGGGGGAATATAGCAATCAGCCCCAGCATTTT.